The source of this TCR beta chain is a study of shared clonotypes between healthy human individuals. Study-level points and caveats: Sharing across four donors was highest in naive CD4 (roughly 5%) and lowest in memory CD8 (approximately 0.4%). The study's rarefaction showed incomplete sorted-subset sequencing despite large depth.

Assay: immunoSEQ multiplex PCR; the TCRdb copy retains only in-frame clones and omits some. The table has 700,000 or so clones, less than 80% seen once; the top ten hold approximately 2%. With respect to this clone: Its antigen is undetermined.

Adult donors, all healthy and HIV-negative, had no recent acute infections or vaccinations. CD4+ cells underwent separation, giving CD45RA+ naive and CD45RA-negative memory subsets. Sequencing was carried out using memory CD4+ T cells sorted from blood. The subset denotes: CD45RA-negative fraction. The TCR originated in a woman in her thirties in good health.

CDR3: CASSNRDRANYGYTF. DNA of the CDR3: TGTGCCAGCAGCAACCGGGACAGGGCCAACTATGGCTACACCTTC. The chain links TRBV6-6 to TRBJ1-2, with 9 bases lining up with TRBD1. This CDR3 has 15 amino acids. The germline gives CDR1 MNHNY, CDR2 SVGAGI (reference sequence). With V trimmed by 6 bases and J by 2 bases, 7 bases remained unmatched.